This T cell receptor beta chain was sequenced for a study of molecular identifiers for immune sequencing clone quantification. Study observations and caveats: Sizes of highly expanded clones could be underestimated through identical TCRs sharing a barcode.

Notes on this clonotype: The target antigen is unknown.

Making the bulk TCR libraries relied on previously described methods and listed TCR primers. TCRdb fed the PCR reads into MiXCR, producing one record per CDR3 protein. The sample shows some 97,000 distinct CDR3 sequences, roughly 34% of them seen only once. Preparation of naive CD8 libraries involved roughly 18,000 to 1,100,000 sorted cells and 10%, 30% or 50% RNA. The sequenced sample consisted of naive CD8+ T cells from blood, with Jurkat cell RNA spiked in. Regarding subset: FACS-sorted CD8+CD4-CCR7+CD45RA+ naive T cells. The source of this sequence is a human donor in good health. Some libraries in this study had Jurkat cell RNA spiked in.

CDR3 sequence reads: CASTLSFFNQPQHF. In DNA form, the CDR3 reads TGTGCCAGCACCCTAAGTTTCTTCAATCAGCCCCAGCATTTT. This sequence joins TRBV6-2 or TRBV6-3 and TRBJ1-5; D ambiguous. V dropped 7 bases and J dropped 3 bases, with 13 bases sitting between them. The CDR3 runs 14 residues. Germline V gene sequence: CDR1 MNHEY, CDR2 SVGEGT.